This TCR beta chain originates from a study of cytomegalovirus exposure and HLA in healthy donors. Looking at the study overall: Out of about 180 million T cells, an earlier analysis found fewer than 140 million unique TCR beta sequences in total. The study's findings and limits: Earlier analysis yielded a pattern in which most TCR beta V segments were productive about 90% or about 30% of the time.

With 60 Vbeta and 13 Jbeta primers, the PCR was carried out. The assay was immunoSEQ multiplex PCR, and TCRdb's table has in-frame clones only and misses some. The data hold about 170,000 clones, with roughly 84% observed a single time. As concerns this clone: Its antigen is as yet unknown.

Sequencing was carried out using PBMCs. This receptor was identified in a boy aged 2 to 10 in good health and CMV-seronegative.

The CDR3 protein is CASSARGPSYEQYF. CDR3 nucleotides: TGTGCCAGCAGTGCCAGGGGGCCCTCCTACGAGCAGTACTTC. V gene TRBV2 combines with J gene TRBJ2-7; 8 bases align to TRBD1. The germline CDR1 and CDR2 sequences are SNHLY and FYNNEI. This CDR3 comprises 14 residues. V lost 4 bases and J lost 0; bases outside the gene matches: 2.